The sequence of this TCR beta chain was determined in a study of CD8 T cells in ankylosing spondylitis. CDR1 is SEHNR and CDR2 is FQNEAQ in the germline V gene (reference sequence). V lost 7 bases and J lost 0, with 21 bases in between. This CDR3 region has 17 residues. MiXCR, run by TCRdb on the 5' RACE reads, gives a single entry per CDR3 protein. The sample yields fewer than 180,000 distinct CDR3 sequences, 44% seen once. This clonotype was observed a single time. Material: synovial fluid, either unsorted or a sorted T cell fraction (not recorded which). The clonotype comes from a male donor with ankylosing spondylitis. The V and J genes are TRBV7-9 and TRBJ1-1; D may be TRBD1 (5 bases). The CDR3 is CASNIVPRGGMNTEAFF. The CDR3 DNA sequence: TGTGCCAGCAACATAGTTCCTCGGGGGGGGATGAACACTGAAGCTTTCTTT. Full variable domain (missing parts from reference TRBV7-9 and TRBJ1-1): DTGVSQNPRHKITKRGQNVTFRCDPISEHNRLYWYRQTLGQGPEFLTYFQNEAQLEKSRLLSDRFSAERPKGSFSTLEIQRTEQGDSAMYLCASNIVPRGGMNTEAFFGQGTRLTVV.